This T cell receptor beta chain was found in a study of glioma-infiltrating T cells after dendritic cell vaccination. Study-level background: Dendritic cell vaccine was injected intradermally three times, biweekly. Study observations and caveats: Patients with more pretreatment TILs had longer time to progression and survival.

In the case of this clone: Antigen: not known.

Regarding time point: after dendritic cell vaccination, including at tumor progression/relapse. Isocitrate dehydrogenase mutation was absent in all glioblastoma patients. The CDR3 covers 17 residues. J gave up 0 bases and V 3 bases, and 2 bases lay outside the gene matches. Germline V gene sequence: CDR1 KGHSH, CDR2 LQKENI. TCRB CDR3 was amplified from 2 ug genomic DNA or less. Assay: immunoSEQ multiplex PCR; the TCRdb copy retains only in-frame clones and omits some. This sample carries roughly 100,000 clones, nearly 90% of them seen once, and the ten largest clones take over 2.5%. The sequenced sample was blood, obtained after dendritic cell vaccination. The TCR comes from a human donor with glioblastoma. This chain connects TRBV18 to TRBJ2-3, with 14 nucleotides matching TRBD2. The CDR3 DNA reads TGTGCCAGCTCACCCGGGACTAGCGGGGGAAGCACAGATACGCAGTATTTT. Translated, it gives CASSPGTSGGSTDTQYF.